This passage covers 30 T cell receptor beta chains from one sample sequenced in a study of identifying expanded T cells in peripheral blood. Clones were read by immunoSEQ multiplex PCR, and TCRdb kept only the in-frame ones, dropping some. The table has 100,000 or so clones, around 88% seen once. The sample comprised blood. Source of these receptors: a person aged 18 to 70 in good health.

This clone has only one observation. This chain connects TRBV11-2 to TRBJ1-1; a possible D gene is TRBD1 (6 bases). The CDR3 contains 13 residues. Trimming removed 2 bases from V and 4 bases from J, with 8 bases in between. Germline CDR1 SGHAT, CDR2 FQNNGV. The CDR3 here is CASSLQGPTEAFF. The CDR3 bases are TGTGCCAGCAGCTTACAGGGGCCCACTGAAGCTTTCTTT.

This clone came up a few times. CDR3 nucleotides: TGTGCCAGCAGTGACTCGTCCCCCCGCCACTTTGAGGGAATGAACCAAGGCTACGAGCAGTACTTC. This translates into CASSDSSPRHFEGMNQGYEQYF. This chain connects TRBV6-4 to TRBJ2-7, with TRBD2 as a possible D gene (5 bases). The germline V gene encodes CDR1 MRHNA and CDR2 SNTAGT. The CDR3 is 22 amino acids. Between the trimmed V and J ends, which lost 0 bases and 3 bases, there was a span of 33 bases.

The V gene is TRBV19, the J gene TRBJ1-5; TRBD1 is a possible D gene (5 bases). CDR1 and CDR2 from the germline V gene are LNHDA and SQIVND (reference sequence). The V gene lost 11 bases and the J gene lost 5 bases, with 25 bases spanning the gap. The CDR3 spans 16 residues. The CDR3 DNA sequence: TGTGCCTCAAAAGGCGGGGGGTTAGTTGGGTATCAGCCCCAGCATTTT. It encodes CASKGGGLVGYQPQHF. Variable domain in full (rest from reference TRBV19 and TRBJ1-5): DGGITQSPKYLFRKEGQNVTLSCEQNLNHDAMYWYRQDPGQGLRLIYYSQIVNDFQKGDIAEGYSVSREKKESFPLTVTSAQKNPTAFYLCASKGGGLVGYQPQHFGDGTRLSIL.

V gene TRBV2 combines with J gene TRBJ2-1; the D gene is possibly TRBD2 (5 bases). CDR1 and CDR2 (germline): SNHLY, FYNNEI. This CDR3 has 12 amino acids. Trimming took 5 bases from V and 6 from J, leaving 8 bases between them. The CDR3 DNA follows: TGTGCCAGCAGTTGGACTCTCAATGAGCAGTTCTTC. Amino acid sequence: CASSWTLNEQFF.

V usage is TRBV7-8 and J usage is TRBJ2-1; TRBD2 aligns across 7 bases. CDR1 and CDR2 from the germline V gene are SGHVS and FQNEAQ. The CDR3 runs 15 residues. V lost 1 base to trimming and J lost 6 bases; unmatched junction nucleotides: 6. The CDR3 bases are TGTGCCAGCAGCTTAGAAGCGGGGAGGCGCAATGAGCAGTTCTTC. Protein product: CASSLEAGRRNEQFF.

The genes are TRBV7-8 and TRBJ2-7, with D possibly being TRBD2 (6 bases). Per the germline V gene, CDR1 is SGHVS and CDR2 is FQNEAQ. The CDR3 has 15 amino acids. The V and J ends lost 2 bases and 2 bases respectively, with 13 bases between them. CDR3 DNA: TGTGCCAGCAGCTTACTGTCGGGGGATACCTACGAGCAGTACTTC. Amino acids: CASSLLSGDTYEQYF.

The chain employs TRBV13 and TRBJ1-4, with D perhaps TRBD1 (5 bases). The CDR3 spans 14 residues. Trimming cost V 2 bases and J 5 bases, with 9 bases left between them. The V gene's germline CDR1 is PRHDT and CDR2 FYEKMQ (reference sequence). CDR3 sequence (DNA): TGTGCCAGCAGCTTAAGACAGTCCAATGAAAAACTGTTTTTT. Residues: CASSLRQSNEKLFF.

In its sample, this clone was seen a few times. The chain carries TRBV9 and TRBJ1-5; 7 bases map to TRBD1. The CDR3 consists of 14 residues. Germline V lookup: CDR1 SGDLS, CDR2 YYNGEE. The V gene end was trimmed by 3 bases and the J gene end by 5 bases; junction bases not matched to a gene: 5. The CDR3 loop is CASSGGGGYQPQHF. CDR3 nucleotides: TGTGCCAGCAGCGGGGGAGGGGGCTATCAGCCCCAGCATTTT.

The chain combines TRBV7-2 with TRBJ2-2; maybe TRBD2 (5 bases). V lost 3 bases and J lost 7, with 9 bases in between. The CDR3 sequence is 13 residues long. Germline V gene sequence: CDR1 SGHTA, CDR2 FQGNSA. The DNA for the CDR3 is TGTGCCAGCAGCTTTTGGGGAGACGGGGAGCTGTTTTTT. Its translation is CASSFWGDGELFF.

CDR3 nucleotides: TGTGCCAGCAGTTCCCTGGTTAAAACGGGGGAGACCCAGTACTTC. As protein: CASSSLVKTGETQYF. V gene TRBV6-5 combines with J gene TRBJ2-5, with D tentatively TRBD2 (5 bases). There are 15 residues in the CDR3. Trimming took off 4 bases at V and 5 bases at J, with 17 bases between the two ends. Germline V gene data show CDR1 as MNHEY and CDR2 as SVGAGI.

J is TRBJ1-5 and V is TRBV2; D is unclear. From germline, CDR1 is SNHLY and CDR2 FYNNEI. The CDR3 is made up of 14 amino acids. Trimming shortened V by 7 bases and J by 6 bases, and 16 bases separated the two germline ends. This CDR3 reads CASIKSPAGQPQHF. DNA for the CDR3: TGTGCCAGCATTAAGTCCCCGGCGGGTCAGCCCCAGCATTTT.

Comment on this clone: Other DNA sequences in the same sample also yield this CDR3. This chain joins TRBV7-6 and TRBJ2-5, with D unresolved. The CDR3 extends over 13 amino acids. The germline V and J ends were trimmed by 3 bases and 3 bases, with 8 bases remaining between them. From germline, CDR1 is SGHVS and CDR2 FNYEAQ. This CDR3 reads CASSFRAEETQYF. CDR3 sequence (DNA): TGTGCCAGCAGCTTCCGGGCCGAAGAGACCCAGTACTTC.

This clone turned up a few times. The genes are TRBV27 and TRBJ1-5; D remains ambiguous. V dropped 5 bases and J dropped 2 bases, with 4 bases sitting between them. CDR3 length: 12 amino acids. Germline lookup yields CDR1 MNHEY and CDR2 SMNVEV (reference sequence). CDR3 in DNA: TGTGCCAGCAGTGTTGGCAATCAGCCCCAGCATTTT. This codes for CASSVGNQPQHF.

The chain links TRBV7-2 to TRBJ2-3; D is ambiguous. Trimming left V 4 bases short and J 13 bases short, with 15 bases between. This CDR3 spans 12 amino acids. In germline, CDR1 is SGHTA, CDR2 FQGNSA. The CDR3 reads CASSSPSRIEYF. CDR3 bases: TGTGCCAGCAGCTCGCCGTCCCGAATTGAGTATTTT.

The CDR3 loop reads CASSWRAGRVNEQFF. Written as DNA, the CDR3 is TGTGCCAGCAGCTGGCGGGCGGGAAGGGTCAATGAGCAGTTCTTC. This chain joins TRBV5-4 and TRBJ2-1; D perhaps matches TRBD2 (6 bases). This CDR3 has 15 residues. Germline V gene lookup returns CDR1 SGHNT and CDR2 YYREEE (reference sequence). Trimming took 3 bases from V and 6 from J, leaving 16 bases between them.

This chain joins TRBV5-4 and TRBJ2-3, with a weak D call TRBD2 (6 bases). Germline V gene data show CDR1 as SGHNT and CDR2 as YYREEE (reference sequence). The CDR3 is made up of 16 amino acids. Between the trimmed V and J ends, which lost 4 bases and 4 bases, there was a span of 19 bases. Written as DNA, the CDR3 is TGTGCCAGCAGCGACCAATTCCGGGACTTGCCAGATACGCAGTATTTT. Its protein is CASSDQFRDLPDTQYF.

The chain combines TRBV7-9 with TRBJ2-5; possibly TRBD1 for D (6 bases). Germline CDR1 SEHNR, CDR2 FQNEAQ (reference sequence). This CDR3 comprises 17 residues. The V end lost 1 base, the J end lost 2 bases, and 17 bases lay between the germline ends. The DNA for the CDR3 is TGTGCCAGCAGCTTAGGGCAGGCCGAGGGGGAACAAGAGACCCAGTACTTC. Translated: CASSLGQAEGEQETQYF.

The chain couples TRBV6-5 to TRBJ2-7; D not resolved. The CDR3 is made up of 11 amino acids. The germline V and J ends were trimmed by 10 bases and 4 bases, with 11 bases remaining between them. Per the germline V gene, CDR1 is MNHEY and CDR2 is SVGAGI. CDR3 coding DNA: TGTGCCACCCATGGCTCGTACGAGCAGTACTTC. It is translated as CATHGSYEQYF.

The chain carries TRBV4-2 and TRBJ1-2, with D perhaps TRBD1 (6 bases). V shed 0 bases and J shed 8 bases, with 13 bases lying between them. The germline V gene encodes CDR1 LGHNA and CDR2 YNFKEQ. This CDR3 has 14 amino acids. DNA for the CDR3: TGTGCCAGCAGCCAAGAGTTTGACAGGAAGGGCTACACCTTC. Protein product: CASSQEFDRKGYTF.

CDR3 sequence (DNA): TGTGCCAGCAGTGACTACGGGACTTCCTACAAAAATGAGCAGTTCTTC. Translation: CASSDYGTSYKNEQFF. V and J are TRBV6-1 and TRBJ2-1, with TRBD2 as a possible D gene (6 bases). With 3 bases removed from V and 7 bases from J, the gap between germline ends came to 19 bases. CDR1 is MNHNS, CDR2 SASEGT, per germline. The CDR3 extends over 16 amino acids.

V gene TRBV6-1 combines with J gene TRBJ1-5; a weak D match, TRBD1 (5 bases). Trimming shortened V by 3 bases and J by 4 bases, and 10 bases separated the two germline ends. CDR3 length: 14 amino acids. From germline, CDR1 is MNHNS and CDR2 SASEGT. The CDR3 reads CASSEGTENQPQHF. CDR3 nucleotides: TGTGCCAGCAGTGAGGGGACCGAGAATCAGCCCCAGCATTTT.

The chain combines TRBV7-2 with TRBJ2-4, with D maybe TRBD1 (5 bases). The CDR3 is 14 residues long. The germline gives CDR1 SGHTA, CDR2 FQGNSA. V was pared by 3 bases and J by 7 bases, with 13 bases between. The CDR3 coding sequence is TGTGCCAGCAGCTTCCAGGGTTTGGGGAACATTCAGTACTTC. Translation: CASSFQGLGNIQYF.

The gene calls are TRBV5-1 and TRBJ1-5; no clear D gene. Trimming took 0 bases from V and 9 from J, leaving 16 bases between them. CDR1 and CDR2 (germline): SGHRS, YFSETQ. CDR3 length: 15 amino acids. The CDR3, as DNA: TGCGCCAGCAGCTTGGCGTACGAGGGTTACCGGCCCCAGCATTTT. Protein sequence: CASSLAYEGYRPQHF.

The CDR3 protein is CASSSAGQGVYNEQFF. The CDR3 DNA sequence: TGTGCCAGCAGCTCGGCGGGACAGGGGGTCTACAATGAGCAGTTCTTC. The V call is TRBV7-8, the J call TRBJ2-1, with 11 bases matching TRBD1. The CDR3 loop spans 16 amino acids. Trimming removed 4 bases from V and 3 bases from J; junction bases left unmatched: 5. Looked up from germline, CDR1 is SGHVS and CDR2 is FQNEAQ. Variable domain in full (rest from reference TRBV7-8 and TRBJ2-1): GAGVSQSPRYKVAKRGQDVALRCDPISGHVSLFWYQQALGQGPEFLTYFQNEAQLDKSGLPSDRFFAERPEGSVSTLKIQRTQQEDSAVYLCASSSAGQGVYNEQFFGPGTRLTVL.

CDR3 protein: CAISERGTANTGELFF. The DNA of the CDR3 is TGTGCCATCAGTGAGCGTGGGACGGCTAACACCGGGGAGCTGTTTTTT. This chain joins TRBV10-3 and TRBJ2-2; D might be TRBD1 or TRBD2, each matching 5 bases. The CDR3 sequence is 16 residues long. Germline-derived CDR1 and CDR2 are ENHRY and SYGVKD. The V and J ends lost 2 bases and 2 bases respectively, with 12 bases between them.

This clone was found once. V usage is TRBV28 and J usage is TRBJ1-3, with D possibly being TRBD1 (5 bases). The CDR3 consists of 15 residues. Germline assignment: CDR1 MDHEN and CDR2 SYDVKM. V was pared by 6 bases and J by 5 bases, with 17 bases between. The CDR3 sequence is CASRPPAGGRNTIYF. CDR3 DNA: TGTGCCAGCAGACCGCCGGCGGGGGGGAGAAACACCATATATTTT.

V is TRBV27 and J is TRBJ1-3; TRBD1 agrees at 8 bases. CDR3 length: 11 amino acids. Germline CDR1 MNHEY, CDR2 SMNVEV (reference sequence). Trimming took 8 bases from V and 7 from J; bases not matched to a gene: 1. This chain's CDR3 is CASRQGNTIYF. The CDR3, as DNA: TGTGCCAGCCGACAGGGGAACACCATATATTTT.

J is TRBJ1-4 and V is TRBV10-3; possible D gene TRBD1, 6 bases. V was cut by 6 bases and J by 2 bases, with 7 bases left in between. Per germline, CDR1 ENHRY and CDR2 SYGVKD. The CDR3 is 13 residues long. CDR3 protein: CAIRDSTNEKLFF. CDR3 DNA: TGTGCCATCAGGGACAGCACTAATGAAAAACTGTTTTTT.

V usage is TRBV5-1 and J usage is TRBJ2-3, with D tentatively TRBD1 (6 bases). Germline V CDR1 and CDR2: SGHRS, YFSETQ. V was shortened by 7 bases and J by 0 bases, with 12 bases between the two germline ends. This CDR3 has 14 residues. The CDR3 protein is CASVWGPSTDTQYF. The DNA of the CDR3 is TGCGCCAGCGTCTGGGGGCCGAGCACAGATACGCAGTATTTT.

As DNA, the CDR3 is TGTGCCAGCAGCCAGGGCCGGTACAATGAGCAGTTCTTC. Translated: CASSQGRYNEQFF. The chain couples TRBV14 to TRBJ2-1; D remains ambiguous. The CDR3 is made up of 13 amino acids. V lost 3 bases, J lost 4 bases, and 7 bases lay in between. Per the germline V gene, CDR1 is SGHDN and CDR2 is FVKESK.